This T cell receptor (beta chain) was retrieved from a study of identifying expanded T cells in peripheral blood (dated by TCRdb to the late 2010s). Concerning the study at large: Technical replicates were generated by sequencing separate aliquots of the same genomic DNA pool, and four replicates were compared pairwise. Paper-wide results and their limitations: The beta-binomial model significantly reduced the number of clones called differentially abundant and the false-positive rate across all healthy-donor time intervals. It was expected by the authors that biological variance in healthy repertoires might increase further over much longer intervals, such as months to years. Between technical replicates the binomial model flagged about 1.2 differentially abundant clones, whereas over about 2 weeks the binomial model flagged about 15 and over approximately 4 weeks approximately 18. Across all healthy donors, variance in clone template counts between approximately 2-week samples was found to increase significantly with total template count.

The immunoSEQ Assay, which uses bias-controlled multiplex PCR amplification of genomic DNA, was used to profile TCRbeta CDR3 regions. Under the source paper's analysis protocol: The absolute abundance of each unique TCRbeta CDR3 region was quantified after sequences were collapsed and filtered. Differential abundance was tested with two models: a binomial (Fisher-equivalent) model and a beta-binomial model that adds time-dependent variance fitted from healthy donors. Any clone with fewer than 5 combined templates was excluded, and a clone was called differentially abundant if its Benjamini-Hochberg FDR was below 0.01. Beta-binomial variance was modeled as a function of total template count across the two samples using the form v = (b*log(k)+a)^2. Here the immuneACCESS table is served through TCRdb, limited to in-frame sequences with V and J called. Missing clones are a known gap in these copies; in checked studies unresolved V genes cover under half, and the rest lacks a known reason. The D gene and trimming were derived from the DNA, and the V and J assignments and clone size from that table. This sample comprises 75,000 to 95,000 clones, around 90% of them detected only once. 7.3% of the sample lies in the top ten.

During the collection period, no immune events, such as infections, were documented for the healthy donors. Time-dependent variance in a beta-binomial model of T-cell clone differential abundance was calibrated using healthy-donor blood repertoires as a training cohort. The training cohort comprised approximately 10 healthy donors, 3 female and 7 male. The donors were between about 29 and 64 years old, with an average age of around 42 years. Whole blood from each healthy donor was obtained from a commercial supplier and was collected at three time points around two weeks apart. For immunosequencing, genomic DNA was extracted from unsorted whole blood. There are 13 amino acids in the CDR3, from cysteine to phenylalanine inclusive. The read is trimmed to its CDR3 DNA, 39 bases read in frame from base 1. CDR1 and CDR2 are drawn from the germline V gene: SGHAT, FQNNGV. V is clipped by 5 bases and J by 3 bases, and the sequence between their germline boundaries is 10 bases long.

In the case of this clone: Its recognized antigen is unknown. No base quality values were provided; no much bigger clone lies one nucleotide off.

The TCR comes from a person aged 18 to 75 in good health. This chain joins TRBV11-2 to TRBJ2-5, with the D gene uncertain. Sequences were obtained from blood. This receptor carries the CDR3 CASSRPGEETQYF. The DNA sequence is TGTGCCAGCAGCCGACCTGGGGAAGAGACCCAGTACTTC. Outside the CDR3, residues come from the reference TRBV11-2 and TRBJ2-5 proteins, so the full variable domain is: EAGVAQSPRYKIIEKRQSVAFWCNPISGHATLYWYQQILGQGPKLLIQFQNNGVVDDSQLPKDRFSAERLKGVDSTLKIQPAKLEDSAVYLCASSRPGEETQYFGPGTRLLVL.